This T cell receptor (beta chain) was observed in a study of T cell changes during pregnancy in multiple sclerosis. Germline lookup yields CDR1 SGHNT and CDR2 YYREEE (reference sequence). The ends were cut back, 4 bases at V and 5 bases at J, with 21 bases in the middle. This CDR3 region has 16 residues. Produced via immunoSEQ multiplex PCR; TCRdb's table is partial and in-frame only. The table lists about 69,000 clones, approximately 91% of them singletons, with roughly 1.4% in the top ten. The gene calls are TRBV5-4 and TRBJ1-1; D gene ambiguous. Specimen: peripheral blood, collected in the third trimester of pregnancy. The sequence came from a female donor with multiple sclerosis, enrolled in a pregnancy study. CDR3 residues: CASSPASLRPGTEAFF. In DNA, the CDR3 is TGTGCCAGCAGCCCAGCCTCCCTGAGGCCCGGAACTGAAGCTTTCTTT.